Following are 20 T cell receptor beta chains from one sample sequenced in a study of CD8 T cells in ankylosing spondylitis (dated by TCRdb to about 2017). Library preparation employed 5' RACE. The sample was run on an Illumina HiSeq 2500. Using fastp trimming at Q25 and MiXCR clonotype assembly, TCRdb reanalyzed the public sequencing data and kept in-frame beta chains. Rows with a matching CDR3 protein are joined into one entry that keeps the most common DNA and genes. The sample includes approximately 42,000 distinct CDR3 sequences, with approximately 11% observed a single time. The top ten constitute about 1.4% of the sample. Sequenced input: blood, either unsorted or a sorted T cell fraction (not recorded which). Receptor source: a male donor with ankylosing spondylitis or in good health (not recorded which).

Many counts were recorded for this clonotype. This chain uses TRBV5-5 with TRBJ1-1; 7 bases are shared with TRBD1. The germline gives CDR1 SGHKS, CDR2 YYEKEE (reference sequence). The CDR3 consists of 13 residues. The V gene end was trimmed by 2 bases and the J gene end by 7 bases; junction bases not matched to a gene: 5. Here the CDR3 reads CASSFAGTVEAFF. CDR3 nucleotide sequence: TGTGCCAGCAGCTTCGCCGGGACAGTTGAAGCTTTCTTT.

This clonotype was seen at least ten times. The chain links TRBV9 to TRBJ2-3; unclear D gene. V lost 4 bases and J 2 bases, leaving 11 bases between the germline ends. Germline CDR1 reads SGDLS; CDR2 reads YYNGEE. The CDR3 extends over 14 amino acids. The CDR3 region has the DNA TGTGCCAGCAGCTCCCCGGCGGACACAGATACGCAGTATTTT. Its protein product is CASSSPADTDTQYF.

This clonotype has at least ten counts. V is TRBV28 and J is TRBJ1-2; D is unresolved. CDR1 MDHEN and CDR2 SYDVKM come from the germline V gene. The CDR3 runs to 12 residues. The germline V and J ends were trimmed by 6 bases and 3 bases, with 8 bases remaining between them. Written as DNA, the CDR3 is TGTGCCAGCAGGGCGGGTGACTATGGCTACACCTTC. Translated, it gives CASRAGDYGYTF.

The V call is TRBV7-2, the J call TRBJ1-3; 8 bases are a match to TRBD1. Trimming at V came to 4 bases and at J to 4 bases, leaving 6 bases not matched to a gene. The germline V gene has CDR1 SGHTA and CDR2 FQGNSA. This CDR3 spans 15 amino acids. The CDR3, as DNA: TGTGCCAGCAGCTCCACGGGACAGGCCGGAAACACCATATATTTT. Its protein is CASSSTGQAGNTIYF.

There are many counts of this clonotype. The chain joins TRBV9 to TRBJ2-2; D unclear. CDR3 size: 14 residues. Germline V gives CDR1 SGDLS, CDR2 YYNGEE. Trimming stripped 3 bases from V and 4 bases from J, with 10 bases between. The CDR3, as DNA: TGTGCCAGCAGCGCCCATCTAGGCACCGGGGAGCTGTTTTTT. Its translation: CASSAHLGTGELFF.

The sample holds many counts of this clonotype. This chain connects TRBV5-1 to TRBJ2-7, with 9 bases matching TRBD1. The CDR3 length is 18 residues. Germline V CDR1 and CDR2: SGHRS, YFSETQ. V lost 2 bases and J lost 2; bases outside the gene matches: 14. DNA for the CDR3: TGCGCCAGCAGCTTCCCTGACAGGGGGACACCCTCTGCCTACGAGCAGTACTTC. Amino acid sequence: CASSFPDRGTPSAYEQYF.

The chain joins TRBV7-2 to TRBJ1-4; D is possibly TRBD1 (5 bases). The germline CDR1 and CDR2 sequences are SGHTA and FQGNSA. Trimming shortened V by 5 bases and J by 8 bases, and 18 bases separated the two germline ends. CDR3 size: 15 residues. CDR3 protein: CASSPFQGEWEKLFF. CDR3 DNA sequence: TGTGCCAGCAGCCCCTTCCAGGGCGAATGGGAAAAACTGTTTTTT. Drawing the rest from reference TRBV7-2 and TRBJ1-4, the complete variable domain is GAGVSQSPSNKVTEKGKDVELRCDPISGHTALYWYRQSLGQGLEFLIYFQGNSAPDKSGLPSDRFSAERTGGSVSTLTIQRTQQEDSAVYLCASSPFQGEWEKLFFGSGTQLSVL.

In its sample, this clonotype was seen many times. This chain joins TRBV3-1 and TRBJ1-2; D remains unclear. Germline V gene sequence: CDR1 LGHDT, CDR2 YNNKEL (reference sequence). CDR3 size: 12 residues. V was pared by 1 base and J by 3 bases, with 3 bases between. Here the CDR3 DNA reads TGTGCCAGCAGCCAAGCCCACTATGGCTACACCTTC. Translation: CASSQAHYGYTF.

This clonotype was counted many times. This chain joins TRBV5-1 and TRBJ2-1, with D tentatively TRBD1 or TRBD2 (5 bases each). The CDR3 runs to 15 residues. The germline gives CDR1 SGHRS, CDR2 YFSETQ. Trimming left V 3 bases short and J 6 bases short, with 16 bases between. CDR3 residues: CASSSPGRAVNEQFF. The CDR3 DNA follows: TGCGCCAGCAGCTCTCCGGGACGGGCGGTCAATGAGCAGTTCTTC.

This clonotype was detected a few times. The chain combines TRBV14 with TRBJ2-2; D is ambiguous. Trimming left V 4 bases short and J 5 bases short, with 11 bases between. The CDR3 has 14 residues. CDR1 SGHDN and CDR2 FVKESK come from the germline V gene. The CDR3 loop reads CASSRSFSTGELFF. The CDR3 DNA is TGTGCCAGCAGCCGCTCTTTCTCGACCGGGGAGCTGTTTTTT.

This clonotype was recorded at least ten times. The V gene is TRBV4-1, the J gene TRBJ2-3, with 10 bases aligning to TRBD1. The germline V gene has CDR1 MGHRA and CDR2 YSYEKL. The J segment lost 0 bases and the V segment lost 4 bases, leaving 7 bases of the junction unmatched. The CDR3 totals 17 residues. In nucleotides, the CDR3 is TGCGCCAGCAGCCCTGGGACAGGGGCGGGAAGCACAGATACGCAGTATTTT. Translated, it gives CASSPGTGAGSTDTQYF.

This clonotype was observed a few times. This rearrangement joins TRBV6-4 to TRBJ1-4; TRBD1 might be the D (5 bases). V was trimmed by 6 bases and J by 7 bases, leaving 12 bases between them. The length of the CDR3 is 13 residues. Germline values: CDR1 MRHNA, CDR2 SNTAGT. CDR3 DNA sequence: TGTGCCAGCAGGGACGGGGCTACTGAAAAACTGTTTTTT. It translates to CASRDGATEKLFF.

CDR3 coding DNA: TGTGCCAGCAGCGTAGCAGAGGCCAACGTCCTGACTTTC. Amino acid sequence: CASSVAEANVLTF. The V and J genes are TRBV9 and TRBJ2-6; D call uncertain. The CDR3 is 13 residues long. The V gene lost 0 bases and the J gene lost 6 bases, with 4 bases spanning the gap. In germline, CDR1 is SGDLS, CDR2 YYNGEE.

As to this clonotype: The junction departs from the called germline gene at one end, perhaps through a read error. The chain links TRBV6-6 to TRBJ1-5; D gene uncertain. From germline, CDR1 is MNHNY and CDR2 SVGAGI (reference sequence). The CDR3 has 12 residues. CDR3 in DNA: TGTGCCACCGGTCAGGCCAATCGGCCCCAGCATTTT. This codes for CATGQANRPQHF.

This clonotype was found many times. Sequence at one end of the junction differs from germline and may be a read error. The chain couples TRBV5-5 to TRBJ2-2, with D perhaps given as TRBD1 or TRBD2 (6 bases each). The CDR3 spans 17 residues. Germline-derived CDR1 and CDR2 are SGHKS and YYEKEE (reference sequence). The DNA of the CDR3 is TGTGCCAGCAGCTCTTCCCCCCTAGGGGGGAACCCCGGGGAGCTGTTTTTT. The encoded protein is CASSSSPLGGNPGELFF. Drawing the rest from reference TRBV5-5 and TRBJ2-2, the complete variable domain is DAGVTQSPTHLIKTRGQQVTLRCSPISGHKSVSWYQQVLGQGPQFIFQYYEKEERGRGNFPDRFSARQFPNYSSELNVNALLLGDSALYLCASSSSPLGGNPGELFFGEGSRLTVL.

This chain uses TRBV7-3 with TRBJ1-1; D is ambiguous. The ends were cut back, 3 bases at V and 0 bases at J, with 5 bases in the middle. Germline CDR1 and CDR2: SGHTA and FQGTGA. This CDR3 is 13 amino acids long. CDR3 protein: CASSFHMNTEAFF. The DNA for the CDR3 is TGTGCCAGCAGCTTTCACATGAACACTGAAGCTTTCTTT.

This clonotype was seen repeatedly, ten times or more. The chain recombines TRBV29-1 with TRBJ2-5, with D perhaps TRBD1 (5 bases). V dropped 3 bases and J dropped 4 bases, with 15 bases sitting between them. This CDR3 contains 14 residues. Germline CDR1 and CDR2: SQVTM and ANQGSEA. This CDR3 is CSVEAFRGRETQYF. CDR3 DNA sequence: TGCAGCGTTGAGGCCTTTAGGGGTAGAGAGACCCAGTACTTC.

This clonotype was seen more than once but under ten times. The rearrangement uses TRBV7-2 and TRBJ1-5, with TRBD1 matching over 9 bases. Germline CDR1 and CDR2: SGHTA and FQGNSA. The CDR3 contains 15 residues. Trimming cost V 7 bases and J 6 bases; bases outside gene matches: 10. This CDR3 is CASTRGTGKGQPQHF. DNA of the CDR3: TGTGCCAGCACCCGGGGGACAGGGAAGGGTCAGCCCCAGCATTTT.

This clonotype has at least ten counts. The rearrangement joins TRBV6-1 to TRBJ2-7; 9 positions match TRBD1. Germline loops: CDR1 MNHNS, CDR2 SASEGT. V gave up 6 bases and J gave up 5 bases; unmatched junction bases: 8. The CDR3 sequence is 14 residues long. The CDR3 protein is CASSRDRERNEQYF. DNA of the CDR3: TGTGCCAGCAGCCGGGACAGGGAAAGGAACGAGCAGTACTTC.

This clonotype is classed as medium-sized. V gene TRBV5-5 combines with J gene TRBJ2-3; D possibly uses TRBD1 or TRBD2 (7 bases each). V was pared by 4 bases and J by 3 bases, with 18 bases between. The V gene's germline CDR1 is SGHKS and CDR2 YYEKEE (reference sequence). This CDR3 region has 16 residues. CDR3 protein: CASSLRQGGRTDTQYF. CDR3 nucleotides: TGTGCCAGCAGCCTACGCCAGGGGGGGAGGACAGATACGCAGTATTTT. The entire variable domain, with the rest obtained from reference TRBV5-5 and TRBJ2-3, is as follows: DAGVTQSPTHLIKTRGQQVTLRCSPISGHKSVSWYQQVLGQGPQFIFQYYEKEERGRGNFPDRFSARQFPNYSSELNVNALLLGDSALYLCASSLRQGGRTDTQYFGPGTRLTVL.